The present T cell receptor beta chain was sequenced within a study of beta chain features in type 1 diabetes (dated by TCRdb to the late 2010s). In terms of the full investigation: Patients and healthy donors did not differ in mean age, gender distribution, total cell number or subset yield. A total of about 110,000,000 sorted cells were examined across all samples, and a strong correlation was observed between cell number per subset and RNA yield. The study compared the TCRB repertoires of sorted circulating CD4+ T cell subsets in recently diagnosed type 1 diabetes patients with those in matched healthy donors. Whereas all 30 or so donors provided naive and central memory subsets, regulatory and stem cell-like memory subsets were isolated from just 8 patients and about 8 healthy donors.

The High Capacity cDNA Reverse Transcription Kit was used to reverse transcribe all of the isolated RNA, meaning that expressed TCRB transcripts were what got sequenced. Deep immunoSEQ sequencing was performed on naive, central memory and regulatory T cell samples, with an average of around 3.5 million total reads per sample. Sorted cells were lysed in RLT buffer and RNA was extracted with DNase-treated RNeasy Micro or Mini kits, depending on cell number. Each cell subset was processed separately to prevent cross-contamination, with patient and healthy donor samples processed together. TCRB sequences were amplified from cDNA with the immunoSEQ multiplex PCR, producing 87-bp fragments spanning the CDR3 region. Sequencing of the amplicons was performed on the Illumina HiSeq platform. Concerning the study's data processing: Synthetic template baselines were used to correct PCR bias computationally, reads within Hamming distance 2 were collapsed, and singletons that could not be merged were discarded. Reads were aligned against IMGT so that V, D and J genes, CDR3 length and insertions or deletions at six rearrangement sites could be assigned. Within each subset, clonotype counts were normalized to sorted cell number, and only after that were true diversity and Gini coefficients computed with the tcR R package. Repertoire sharing was quantified using the overlap coefficient calculated on TCRB nucleotide sequences. Out-of-frame TCRB sequences from naive cells were analyzed to stand in for the pre-selection repertoire. Not all clones reach the TCRdb copy of this immuneACCESS table, which keeps in-frame sequences only. Checked studies attribute under half of the gap to unresolved V genes and leave the rest unexplained. V, J and clone size were drawn from that table, and D and trimming were deduced from the DNA. For this sample the table gives 300,000 to 350,000 clones, of which 15% to 20% were detected only once. Of the sample, around 0.04% falls within the top ten clones.

The investigation overall reported the following: Naive, central memory and regulatory TCRB repertoires appeared to be more alike among patients than among healthy donors. PCR might favor shorter templates, but patient and control samples were amplified and corrected together, so any skew would affect both groups equally. HLA sub-analyses involved small numbers of individuals, so any influence of HLA type on TCRB rearrangement remained unresolved. Sequencing cDNA rather than genomic DNA could over-represent highly expressing activated cells, although activation and CD3 levels did not differ between groups. Fewer insertions and more nucleotide deletions at VDJ recombination sites were observed in patients with type 1 diabetes, implying thymic rearrangement abnormalities. A moderate but significant shortening of TCRB CDR3 length was observed in type 1 diabetes patients in all four CD4+ subsets.

V trim: 0 bases; J trim: 1 base; unmatched bases: 6. From cysteine to phenylalanine, the CDR3 is 17 amino acids long. This entry keeps only the CDR3 DNA: 51 bases, framed from base 1. The CDR1 and CDR2 encoded by the germline V gene are SGHRS and YFSETQ. A remark on this clone: This receptor's antigen is unknown. No clone much larger than this one lies a single base away; base qualities are absent.

A single peripheral blood draw of 95 to 150 mL on average was collected from each donor into heparinised tubes. Using a panel that included CD45RO, CCR7, CD25, CD127, CD95 and CD27, naive, central memory, regulatory and stem cell-like memory CD4+ T cells were sorted on a BD FACSAria II. Every sorted population had a purity above 98%. Right away, PBMCs were isolated by Lymphoprep density gradient centrifugation and were stained directly, with no culture step. To minimize batch effects, samples were stained and sorted in pairs, one healthy donor with one patient per experiment. Material: naive CD4+ T cells from blood. The cell subset or site label of this sample denotes: true naive CD4+ T cells. The sequence joins TRBV5-1 to TRBJ2-2; 7 central bases correspond to TRBD1. The clonotype originates from a woman under 30 in good health. The CDR3 loop reads CASSLDSDRVNTGELFF. The DNA sequence follows: TGCGCCAGCAGCTTGGATTCCGACAGGGTGAACACCGGGGAGCTGTTTTTT.